One TCR beta chain is described in this entry. Its antigen is still unknown. No much larger clone exists at a distance of one base, and base qualities are not known. The entire isolated RNA was reverse transcribed using the High Capacity cDNA Reverse Transcription Kit, and thus expressed TCRB transcripts were sequenced. Deep immunoSEQ sequencing was applied to naive, central memory and regulatory T cell samples, giving an average of around 3.8 million total reads per sample. Sorted cells were lysed in RLT buffer and RNA was extracted with DNase-treated RNeasy Micro or Mini kits, depending on cell number. To prevent cross-contamination, each cell subset was processed individually, whereas patient and healthy donor samples were processed jointly. Using the immunoSEQ multiplex PCR, TCRB sequences were amplified from cDNA into 87-bp fragments spanning the CDR3 region. The amplicons were sequenced using the Illumina HiSeq platform. The original methods were these. Synthetic template baselines were used to correct PCR bias computationally, reads within Hamming distance 2 were collapsed, and singletons that could not be merged were discarded. Reads were aligned to IMGT to assign V, D and J genes, CDR3 length, and insertions or deletions at six rearrangement sites. Within each subset, clonotype counts were normalized to sorted cell number, after which true diversity and Gini coefficients were computed with the tcR R package. Repertoire sharing was quantified using the overlap coefficient calculated on TCRB nucleotide sequences. In TCRdb, the immuneACCESS table is reduced to in-frame sequences with V and J assigned. These tables do not hold every clone; where another copy was compared, an unresolved V gene accounts for under half, and the others remain unexplained. The V and J calls and the clone size are those of that table, but D and trimming were determined from the DNA. The sample table shows about 320,000 clones, and roughly 15% are seen once. 6.7% of the sample goes to the ten largest clones.

From each donor, a single peripheral blood sample of approximately 120 mL on average was drawn into heparinised tubes. Using a panel that included CD45RO, CCR7, CD25, CD127, CD95 and CD27, naive, central memory, regulatory and stem cell-like memory CD4+ T cells were sorted on a BD FACSAria II. All sorted populations exceeded 95% purity. PBMCs were isolated right away by Lymphoprep density gradient centrifugation and were stained directly, without culture. So that batch effects would be minimized, each experiment stained and sorted samples in pairs, pairing one healthy donor with one patient. These data originate in a study of beta chain features in type 1 diabetes listed by TCRdb under 2018. Describing the broader study: Mean age, gender distribution, total cell number and subset yield were not different between patients and healthy donors. A total of roughly 99,000,000 sorted cells were examined across all samples, and the number of cells per subset was strongly correlated with RNA yield. In the study, recently diagnosed type 1 diabetes patients and matched healthy donors were compared on the TCRB repertoires of their sorted circulating CD4+ T cell subsets. Regulatory and stem cell-like memory subsets were isolated from only 8 patients and about eight healthy donors, whereas naive and central memory subsets came from all 30 or so donors.

From the germline V gene (reference sequence), CDR1 is LNHDA and CDR2 is SQIVND. V is pared back by 5 bases and J by 7 bases, with 14 bases lying between the germline termini. Including the terminal cysteine and phenylalanine, the CDR3 comprises 13 residues. The kept DNA is CDR3 alone, 39 bases in frame from the first base. General study outcomes and caveats: At VDJ recombination sites, type 1 diabetes patients had fewer insertions and more deleted nucleotides, which implies abnormalities in thymic rearrangement. In all four CD4+ subsets, TCRB CDR3 length was moderately but significantly shorter in type 1 diabetes patients. Because cDNA was sequenced instead of genomic DNA, activated cells with high expression could be over-represented, although the groups did not differ in activation or CD3 levels. The naive, central memory and regulatory TCRB repertoires appeared to resemble one another more closely among patients than among healthy donors. HLA sub-analyses involved small numbers of individuals, so any influence of HLA type on TCRB rearrangement remained unresolved. Shorter templates might be favored by PCR, yet because patient and control samples were amplified and corrected together, any such skew would affect both groups equally.

In this chain, TRBV19 is recombined with TRBJ1-2; a tentative D call is TRBD1 (5 bases match). The sample consisted of central memory CD4+ T cells from blood. This sequence was found in a young man in good health. DNA sequence: TGTGCCAGTAGTCCAGAGGGGAGATCTGGCTACACCTTC. Translated, this gives CASSPEGRSGYTF.